The 26 T cell receptor beta chains below were found in one sample sequenced in a study of naive and memory T cell subsets. The beta constant-region primer was an equimolar mix of two oligonucleotides covering TRBC1 and TRBC2. TCRdb re-derived calls from the UMI-ligation and nested PCR reads in MiXCR, one entry per CDR3 protein. The sample holds roughly 140,000 distinct CDR3 sequences, approximately 17% seen once. The sample consisted of naive CD4+ T cells from blood. The source of these receptors is a human donor in good health.

The rearrangement uses TRBV10-3 and TRBJ1-4, with D unresolved. CDR1 is ENHRY and CDR2 is SYGVKD in the germline V gene. The CDR3 is 15 amino acids. V was trimmed by 3 bases and J by 1 base, leaving 9 bases between them. The CDR3 DNA reads as TGTGCCATCAGTGACTCCCGGGGAACTAATGAAAAACTGTTTTTT. Amino acid sequence: CAISDSRGTNEKLFF.

This clonotype came up a few times. The gene calls are TRBV29-1 and TRBJ1-4; 9 bases line up with TRBD1. Per the germline V gene, CDR1 is SQVTM and CDR2 is ANQGSEA. With 7 bases clipped from V and 5 bases from J, the junction kept 2 bases outside the gene matches. This CDR3 has 12 residues. In DNA, the CDR3 is TGCAGCGCCGGGACAGGGAATGAAAAACTGTTTTTT. Protein sequence: CSAGTGNEKLFF.

This clonotype has a handful of counts. The chain couples TRBV18 to TRBJ2-4; 7 bases map to TRBD1. The CDR3 totals 18 residues. Unmatched junction bases numbered 10, after V lost 0 bases and J lost 2 bases. Germline lookup yields CDR1 KGHSH and CDR2 LQKENI. CDR3 in amino acids: CASSPPLRQGLTKNIQYF. CDR3 nucleotide sequence: TGTGCCAGCTCACCACCACTCAGACAGGGCCTAACCAAAAACATTCAGTACTTC.

This clonotype was counted between two and nine times. The rearrangement links TRBV7-2 to TRBJ2-3; no clear D gene. Looked up from germline, CDR1 is SGHTA and CDR2 is FQGNSA. The length of the CDR3 is 12 residues. With 4 bases removed from V and 5 bases from J, the gap between germline ends came to 7 bases. The CDR3 bases are TGTGCCAGCAGCTACGAACTAGATACGCAGTATTTT. The encoded protein is CASSYELDTQYF.

The rearrangement joins TRBV6-5 to TRBJ2-7, with D possibly being TRBD1 (8 bases). V was trimmed by 4 bases and J by 6 bases, leaving 16 bases between them. Germline V CDR1 and CDR2: MNHEY, SVGAGI. This CDR3 region has 14 residues. Here the CDR3 DNA reads TGTGCCAGCAGTTGGGGGGGACAGGCTCTCGAGCAGTACTTC. This gives the protein CASSWGGQALEQYF.

The gene calls are TRBV5-4 and TRBJ1-2; no clear D gene. The CDR3 spans 13 residues. CDR1 is SGHNT, CDR2 YYREEE, per germline (reference sequence). Trimming left V 1 base short and J 1 base short, with 5 bases between. The CDR3 reads CASSLLGNYGYTF. The CDR3 bases are TGTGCCAGCAGCTTGCTGGGTAACTATGGCTACACCTTC.

CDR3 residues: CASSLSGRATGELFF. In DNA form, the CDR3 reads TGTGCCAGCAGTTTAAGCGGGAGGGCCACCGGGGAGCTGTTTTTT. The rearrangement joins TRBV12-3 or TRBV12-4 to TRBJ2-2, with 10 positions matching TRBD2. The J segment lost 4 bases and the V segment lost 2 bases, leaving 1 base of the junction unmatched. CDR3 length: 15 amino acids.

This clonotype has just a few counts. The chain links TRBV12-3 or TRBV12-4 to TRBJ2-5, with TRBD2 identical over 13 bases. Losses at the gene ends were 4 bases for V and 4 bases for J; bases not matched to a gene: 9. There are 17 residues in the CDR3. In DNA, the CDR3 is TGTGCCAGCAGTTCAGGGACTAGCGGGGAGTTGAGAGAGACCCAGTACTTC. It translates to CASSSGTSGELRETQYF.

The genes are TRBV12-3 or TRBV12-4 and TRBJ1-2, with D maybe TRBD1 (5 bases). V lost 5 bases and J lost 5, with 12 bases in between. The CDR3 extends over 13 amino acids. The CDR3 loop reads CASSVDRGYGYTF. As DNA, the CDR3 is TGTGCCAGCAGTGTGGACCGGGGGTATGGCTACACCTTC.

J is TRBJ1-4 and V is TRBV18; maybe TRBD1 (5 bases). This CDR3 contains 16 residues. The V gene's germline CDR1 is KGHSH and CDR2 LQKENI. V gave up 2 bases and J gave up 2 bases, with 12 bases separating them. The CDR3 bases are TGTGCCAGCTCACCAACCCAGGGTGGGACTAATGAAAAACTGTTTTTT. It translates to CASSPTQGGTNEKLFF. Drawing the rest from reference TRBV18 and TRBJ1-4, the complete variable domain is NAGVMQNPRHLVRRRGQEARLRCSPMKGHSHVYWYRQLPEEGLKFMVYLQKENIIDESGMPKERFSAEFPKEGPSILRIQQVVRGDSAAYFCASSPTQGGTNEKLFFGSGTQLSVL.

This rearrangement joins TRBV2 to TRBJ2-5; possibly TRBD2 for D (5 bases). Germline lookup yields CDR1 SNHLY and CDR2 FYNNEI. Trimming removed 1 base at V and 1 base at J, with 7 bases between. This CDR3 has 14 residues. CDR3 DNA: TGTGCCAGCAGTGAAGGGGGAGTCCAAGAGACCCAGTACTTC. Encoded protein: CASSEGGVQETQYF.

This clonotype appeared once. J is TRBJ2-1 and V is TRBV6-1; tentatively, D is TRBD2 (6 bases). V lost 9 bases to trimming and J lost 7 bases, with 19 bases between them. The CDR3 runs to 14 residues. Germline V gene lookup returns CDR1 MNHNS and CDR2 SASEGT. The CDR3 DNA sequence: TGTGCCAGTAATTTGCTCGGGAGAACGAATGAGCAGTTCTTC. It translates to CASNLLGRTNEQFF.

This clonotype has just a few counts. This chain uses TRBV18 with TRBJ2-1; D is unresolved. The CDR3 length is 14 residues. The germline V gene has CDR1 KGHSH and CDR2 LQKENI. V shed 3 bases and J shed 0 bases, with 6 bases lying between them. The CDR3 is CASSPIPSYNEQFF. The CDR3 coding sequence is TGTGCCAGCTCACCTATACCCTCCTACAATGAGCAGTTCTTC.

This chain links TRBV20-1 with TRBJ1-5; TRBD1 agrees at 8 bases. The CDR3 length is 14 residues. CDR1 is DFQATT and CDR2 is SNEGSKA in the germline V gene (reference sequence). V shed 6 bases, J shed 2 bases, and the junction held 6 bases outside the gene matches. The CDR3 spells CSATTGDRNQPQHF. CDR3 bases: TGCAGTGCCACGACAGGGGATCGCAATCAGCCCCAGCATTTT.

This clonotype showed up just once. The V and J genes are TRBV20-1 and TRBJ1-5, with TRBD1 identical over 9 bases. The germline gives CDR1 DFQATT, CDR2 SNEGSKA (reference sequence). This CDR3 has 14 amino acids. Trimming removed 3 bases from V and 4 bases from J; junction bases left unmatched: 4. The CDR3 here is CSARKTGGNQPQHF. Written as DNA, the CDR3 is TGCAGTGCTAGGAAGACAGGGGGTAATCAGCCCCAGCATTTT.

This clonotype was seen a handful of times. The chain combines TRBV5-8 with TRBJ2-5; 7 nucleotides line up with TRBD1. Trimming took 0 bases from V and 4 from J; bases not matched to a gene: 3. The germline CDR1 and CDR2 sequences are SGHTS and YDEGEE. The CDR3 runs to 14 residues. The CDR3 coding sequence is TGTGCCAGCAGCTTGGGGTCAGGGGGAGAGACCCAGTACTTC. It specifies CASSLGSGGETQYF.

This clonotype was recorded a few times. The chain employs TRBV6-5 and TRBJ1-1, with D maybe TRBD1 (6 bases). The CDR3 is 14 residues long. Germline values: CDR1 MNHEY, CDR2 SVGAGI. V was shortened by 6 bases and J by 3 bases, with 14 bases between the two germline ends. In nucleotides, the CDR3 is TGTGCCAGCAGCAAGTGGGGGCAGGACACTGAAGCTTTCTTT. This codes for CASSKWGQDTEAFF.

The genes are TRBV19 and TRBJ2-3, with 7 positions matching TRBD2. This CDR3 is 16 amino acids long. The germline gives CDR1 LNHDA, CDR2 SQIVND (reference sequence). The V gene end was trimmed by 3 bases and the J gene end by 5 bases; junction bases not matched to a gene: 11. The CDR3 loop reads CASSMLGAGVGDTQYF. DNA of the CDR3: TGTGCCAGTAGTATGCTAGGCGCGGGAGTTGGAGATACGCAGTATTTT.

V is TRBV24-1 and J is TRBJ2-3, with D possibly TRBD2 on 5 matching bases. Germline CDR1 is KGHDR and CDR2 is SFDVKD. The CDR3 length is 14 residues. V was cut by 3 bases and J by 3 bases, with 9 bases left in between. CDR3 nucleotide sequence: TGTGCCACCAGTGATACTCGAGGGACAGATACGCAGTATTTT. Translation gives CATSDTRGTDTQYF.

This clonotype appeared many times. V and J are TRBV3-1 and TRBJ2-7, with D perhaps TRBD2 (6 bases). The germline V and J ends were trimmed by 3 bases and 2 bases, with 14 bases remaining between them. The CDR3 runs 15 residues. In germline, CDR1 is LGHDT, CDR2 YNNKEL (reference sequence). The CDR3 loop is CASSHSRRGTYEQYF. The CDR3 coding sequence is TGTGCCAGCAGCCATTCCCGGCGGGGTACCTACGAGCAGTACTTC.

This sequence joins TRBV12-3 or TRBV12-4 and TRBJ2-1; unclear D gene. V was pared by 6 bases and J by 4 bases, with 16 bases between. The CDR3 extends over 15 amino acids. CDR3 region: CASRNTGHGYNEQFF. For the CDR3, the DNA is TGTGCCAGCAGAAACACCGGGCACGGTTACAATGAGCAGTTCTTC.

In its sample, this clonotype was seen a few times. The chain employs TRBV7-9 and TRBJ2-5, with 8 positions matching TRBD2. CDR1 SEHNR and CDR2 FQNEAQ come from the germline V gene (reference sequence). The CDR3 runs 15 residues. With 5 bases clipped from V and 2 bases from J, the junction kept 7 bases outside the gene matches. The CDR3 nucleotides read TGTGCCAGCAGCCCCAGACTAGCGACTCAAGAGACCCAGTACTTC. Amino acids: CASSPRLATQETQYF.

This clonotype was seen only a few times. The rearrangement uses TRBV12-3 or TRBV12-4 and TRBJ2-3; TRBD1 might be the D (5 bases). The J call may be mistaken, given a closer DNA end match to TRBJ1-5. The CDR3 covers 20 residues. This chain's CDR3 is CASSLALGLNLQGSGDTQHF. The CDR3 DNA reads TGTGCCAGCAGTTTAGCGCTTGGACTAAACCTTCAGGGATCTGGAGATACGCAGCATTTT.

This clonotype has more than one count but fewer than ten. This chain connects TRBV7-7 to TRBJ2-2, with D tentatively TRBD1 (5 bases). Trimming pared 5 bases from V and 0 bases from J, leaving 19 bases between. Germline-derived CDR1 and CDR2 are SSHAT and FNYEAQ (reference sequence). The CDR3 length is 18 residues. The CDR3 sequence is CASSRQTVTETNTGELFF. The CDR3 region has the DNA TGTGCCAGCAGCCGACAGACCGTAACAGAAACGAACACCGGGGAGCTGTTTTTT.

This clonotype was detected a few times. The V and J genes are TRBV20-1 and TRBJ2-7; D not resolved. V lost 3 bases to trimming and J lost 0 bases, with 6 bases between them. Germline CDR1 DFQATT, CDR2 SNEGSKA (reference sequence). CDR3 length: 12 amino acids. DNA of the CDR3: TGCAGTGCTAGTTCCGGCTCCTACGAGCAGTACTTC. It codes for CSASSGSYEQYF.

The chain recombines TRBV19 with TRBJ2-3, with 9 bases that match TRBD1. Germline assignment: CDR1 LNHDA and CDR2 SQIVND (reference sequence). The CDR3 totals 15 residues. V shed 8 bases, J shed 1 base, and the junction held 7 bases outside the gene matches. CDR3 protein: CASGRQGDGTDTQYF. Written as DNA, the CDR3 is TGTGCCAGTGGAAGACAGGGGGACGGCACAGATACGCAGTATTTT.